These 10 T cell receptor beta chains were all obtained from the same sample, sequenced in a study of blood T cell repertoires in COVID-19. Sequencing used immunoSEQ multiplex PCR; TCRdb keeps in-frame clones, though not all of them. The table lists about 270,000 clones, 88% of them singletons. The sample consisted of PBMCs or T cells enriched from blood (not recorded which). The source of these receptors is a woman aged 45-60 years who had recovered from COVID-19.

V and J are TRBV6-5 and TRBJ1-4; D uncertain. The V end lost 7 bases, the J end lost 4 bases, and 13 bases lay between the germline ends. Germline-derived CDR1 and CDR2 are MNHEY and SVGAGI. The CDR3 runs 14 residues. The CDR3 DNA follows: TGTGCCAGCACGGTAGCAGAGGGTAATGAAAAACTGTTTTTT. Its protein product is CASTVAEGNEKLFF.

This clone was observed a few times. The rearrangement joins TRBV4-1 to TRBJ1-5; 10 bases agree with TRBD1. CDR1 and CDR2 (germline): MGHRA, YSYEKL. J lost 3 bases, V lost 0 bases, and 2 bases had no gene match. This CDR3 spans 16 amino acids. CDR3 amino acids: CASSQEGTGDNQPQHF. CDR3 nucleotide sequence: TGCGCCAGCAGCCAAGAGGGGACAGGGGACAATCAGCCCCAGCATTTT.

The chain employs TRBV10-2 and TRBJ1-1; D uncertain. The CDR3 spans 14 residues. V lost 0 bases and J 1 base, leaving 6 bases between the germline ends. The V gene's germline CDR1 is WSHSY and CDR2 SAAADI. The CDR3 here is CASSESRGNTEAFF. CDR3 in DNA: TGCGCCAGCAGTGAGTCGAGAGGGAACACTGAAGCTTTCTTT.

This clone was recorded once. The CDR3 here is CARASRGSYEQYF. The CDR3 DNA sequence: TGTGCCCGAGCCAGTCGCGGGAGTTACGAGCAGTACTTC. The J gene is TRBJ2-7, the V gene TRBV30; the match to TRBD2 covers 7 bases. V was clipped by 8 bases and J by 4 bases; unmatched bases: 11. Germline V lookup: CDR1 GTSNPN, CDR2 SVGIG (reference sequence). CDR3 length: 13 residues.

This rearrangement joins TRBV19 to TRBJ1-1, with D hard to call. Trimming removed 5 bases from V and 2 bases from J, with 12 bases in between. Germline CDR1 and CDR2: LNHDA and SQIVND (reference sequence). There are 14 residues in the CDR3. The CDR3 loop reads CASSSPKLNTEAFF. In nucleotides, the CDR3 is TGTGCCAGTAGTTCCCCGAAGCTTAACACTGAAGCTTTCTTT.

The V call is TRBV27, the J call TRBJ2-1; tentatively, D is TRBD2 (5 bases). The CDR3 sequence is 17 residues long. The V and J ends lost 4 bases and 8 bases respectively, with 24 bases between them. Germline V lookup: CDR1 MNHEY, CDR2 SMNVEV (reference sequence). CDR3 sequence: CASSSSGFVRETHEQFF. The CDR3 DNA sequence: TGTGCCAGCAGTTCATCCGGGTTTGTTAGGGAGACACATGAGCAGTTCTTC.

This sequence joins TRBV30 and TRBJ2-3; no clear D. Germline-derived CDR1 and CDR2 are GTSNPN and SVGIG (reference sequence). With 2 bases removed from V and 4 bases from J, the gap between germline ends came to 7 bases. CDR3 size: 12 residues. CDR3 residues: CAWSQSSDTQYF. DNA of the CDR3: TGTGCCTGGAGTCAAAGCTCAGATACGCAGTATTTT. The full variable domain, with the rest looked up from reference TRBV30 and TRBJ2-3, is SQTIHQWPATLVQPVGSPLSLECTVEGTSNPNLYWYRQAAGRGLQLLFYSVGIGQISSEVPQNLSASRPQDRQFILSSKKLLLSDSGFYLCAWSQSSDTQYFGPGTRLTVL.

The CDR3 loop reads CASSLPGHNSPLHF. The CDR3 coding sequence is TGTGCCAGCAGCCTTCCGGGACACAATTCACCCCTCCACTTT. This chain connects TRBV7-6 to TRBJ1-6; a weak D match, TRBD1 (6 bases). Germline-derived CDR1 and CDR2 are SGHVS and FNYEAQ. Trimming took off 5 bases at V and 7 bases at J, with 12 bases between the two ends. The CDR3 runs to 14 residues.

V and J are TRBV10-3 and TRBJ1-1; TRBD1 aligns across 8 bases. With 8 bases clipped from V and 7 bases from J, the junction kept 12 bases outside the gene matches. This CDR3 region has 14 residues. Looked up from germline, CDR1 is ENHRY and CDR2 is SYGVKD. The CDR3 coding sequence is TGTGCCATCGCTCCCGGACAGGGCCTATTTGAAGCTTTCTTT. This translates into CAIAPGQGLFEAFF.

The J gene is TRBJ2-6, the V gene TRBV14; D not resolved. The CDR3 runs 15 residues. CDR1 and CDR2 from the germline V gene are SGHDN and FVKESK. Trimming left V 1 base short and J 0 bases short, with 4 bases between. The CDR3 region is CASSQVSSGANVLTF. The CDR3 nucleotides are TGTGCCAGCAGCCAAGTATCCTCTGGGGCCAACGTCCTGACTTTC.